Shown below are 6 T cell receptor beta chains from a single sample sequenced in a study of cytomegalovirus exposure and HLA in healthy donors. 60 Vbeta and 13 Jbeta primers were used in PCR. Using immunoSEQ multiplex PCR, the repertoire was profiled, and TCRdb retains in-frame clones only, with some absent. There are 45,000 to 55,000 clones in the sample; about three quarters occur only once, and around 8% lies in the top ten. Sequencing was performed on PBMCs. The receptors stem from a man aged 30 to 39 in good health and CMV-seropositive.

The V and J genes are TRBV27 and TRBJ2-3; 7 nucleotides line up with TRBD1. The ends lost 3 bases at V and 1 base at J; junction bases unmatched: 1. Germline V gene data show CDR1 as MNHEY and CDR2 as SMNVEV (reference sequence). The CDR3 length is 14 residues. CDR3 in DNA: TGTGCCAGCAGTTTGACAGGGCGCACAGATACGCAGTATTTT. This translates into CASSLTGRTDTQYF.

This chain uses TRBV28 with TRBJ2-7; possibly TRBD1 for D (7 bases). The CDR3 covers 15 residues. V was cut by 8 bases and J by 2 bases, with 19 bases left in between. CDR1 and CDR2 from the germline V gene are MDHEN and SYDVKM. In DNA form, the CDR3 reads TGTGCCAGCCGGGGGACAGCCTCATCTCCCTACGAGCAGTACTTC. It specifies CASRGTASSPYEQYF.

This clone was counted only a few times. The chain has TRBV1 and TRBJ2-5; TRBD2 is taken as the D call from the table, unchecked against the DNA. TRBV1 is a known pseudogene. This CDR3 is built from 18 residues. The CDR3 protein is CTSSQPLPRLAGDGTQYF. The DNA of the CDR3 is TGCACCAGCAGCCAACCATTACCGAGACTAGCGGGGGATGGGACCCAGTACTTC.

The rearrangement uses TRBV30 and TRBJ1-1, with a weak D call TRBD1 (6 bases). V was cut by 8 bases and J by 2 bases, with 15 bases left in between. The CDR3 spans 13 residues. CDR1 and CDR2 (germline): GTSNPN, SVGIG (reference sequence). CDR3 protein: CARGEDRNTEAFF. The CDR3 DNA is TGTGCCAGAGGCGAGGACAGAAACACTGAAGCTTTCTTT.

The sample holds one count of this clone. V and J are TRBV7-6 and TRBJ2-7; 8 nucleotides match TRBD2. With 5 bases clipped from V and 3 bases from J, the junction kept 9 bases outside the gene matches. Germline CDR1 and CDR2: SGHVS and FNYEAQ. This CDR3 comprises 15 residues. In DNA, the CDR3 is TGTGCCAGCAGCCCACAACCCAGCGGGGGCTACGAGCAGTACTTC. Its protein is CASSPQPSGGYEQYF.

This clone was counted a single time. V is TRBV28 and J is TRBJ1-1; no firm D call. Between the trimmed V and J ends, which lost 2 bases and 0 bases, there was a span of 7 bases. The CDR3 loop spans 14 amino acids. Looked up from germline, CDR1 is MDHEN and CDR2 is SYDVKM. CDR3 amino acids: CASSLPHVNTEAFF. Written as DNA, the CDR3 is TGTGCCAGCAGTTTACCCCATGTGAACACTGAAGCTTTCTTT.